The 15 T cell receptor beta chains presented below share a single source sample, sequenced in a study of T cell responses to AZD1222 COVID-19 vaccine. The method was immunoSEQ multiplex PCR; TCRdb's version includes in-frame clones alone and lacks a portion of them. The sample carries 88,000 or so clones, roughly 89% recorded once. Material: peripheral blood, obtained on day 0 of AZD1222 vaccination. These receptors were taken from an adult in good health.

The chain couples TRBV29-1 to TRBJ2-5; 11 bases map to TRBD2. With V trimmed by 6 bases and J by 1 base, 4 bases remained unmatched. CDR1 SQVTM and CDR2 ANQGSEA come from the germline V gene. This CDR3 spans 14 amino acids. The CDR3 DNA reads as TGCAGCGTCGATAGCGGGAGGGCCCAAGAGACCCAGTACTTC. Translated: CSVDSGRAQETQYF.

This clone showed up just a few times. The V and J genes are TRBV15 and TRBJ2-6; tentatively, D is TRBD1 or TRBD2 (6 bases each). The ends were cut back, 5 bases at V and 2 bases at J, with 13 bases in the middle. Germline V CDR1 and CDR2: LNHNV, YYDKDF (reference sequence). The CDR3 has 16 amino acids. The CDR3: CATSSRRGTGANVLTF. Here the CDR3 DNA reads TGTGCCACCAGCTCACGGAGGGGGACTGGGGCCAACGTCCTGACTTTC.

This clone was detected once. The chain combines TRBV12-3 or TRBV12-4 with TRBJ1-2; D is uncertain. The CDR3 extends over 13 amino acids. V was pared by 6 bases and J by 2 bases, with 10 bases between. This CDR3 reads CASSYSGNYGYTF. CDR3 DNA sequence: TGTGCCAGCAGCTACAGCGGAAACTATGGCTACACCTTC.

V and J are TRBV30 and TRBJ2-1; TRBD1 is a possible D gene (5 bases). CDR3 length: 13 residues. Trimming took 0 bases from V and 8 from J, leaving 11 bases between them. Germline-derived CDR1 and CDR2 are GTSNPN and SVGIG (reference sequence). The CDR3 DNA follows: TGTGCCTGGAGTGTACGGCAGGGCGATGAGCAGTTCTTC. This sequence encodes CAWSVRQGDEQFF.

The chain links TRBV6-1 to TRBJ1-6, with 8 nucleotides matching TRBD1. The CDR3 sequence is 14 residues long. Germline V gives CDR1 MNHNS, CDR2 SASEGT. V was clipped by 4 bases and J by 9 bases; unmatched bases: 5. The CDR3: CASSAQGGGSPLHF. DNA for the CDR3: TGTGCCAGCAGTGCACAGGGGGGGGGTTCACCCCTCCACTTT.

This clone has only one observation. The gene calls are TRBV7-3 and TRBJ1-1, with no clear D. Per germline, CDR1 SGHTA and CDR2 FQGTGA. The CDR3 extends over 13 amino acids. Trimming took off 0 bases at V and 5 bases at J, with 7 bases between the two ends. Here the CDR3 reads CASSLTKGTEAFF. The CDR3 DNA follows: TGTGCCAGCAGCTTAACTAAGGGAACTGAAGCTTTCTTT.

The rearrangement joins TRBV15 to TRBJ1-1, with D perhaps TRBD1 (5 bases). Looked up from germline, CDR1 is LNHNV and CDR2 is YYDKDF (reference sequence). Trimming stripped 0 bases from V and 0 bases from J, with 26 bases between. The CDR3 runs 21 residues. CDR3 sequence reads: CATSRDGAILGSIIMNTEAFF. The CDR3 DNA reads as TGTGCCACCAGCAGAGATGGGGCTATACTGGGCAGCATCATAATGAACACTGAAGCTTTCTTT. The complete variable domain, with remaining parts taken from reference TRBV15 and TRBJ1-1, reads DAMVIQNPRYQVTQFGKPVTLSCSQTLNHNVMYWYQQKSSQAPKLLFHYYDKDFNNEADTPDNFQSRRPNTSFCFLDIRSPGLGDTAMYLCATSRDGAILGSIIMNTEAFFGQGTRLTVV.

V gene TRBV3-1 (or the pseudogene TRBV3-2) combines with J gene TRBJ2-5; D is unclear. From germline, CDR1 is LGHDT and CDR2 YNNKEL (reference sequence). V was clipped by 2 bases and J by 2 bases, with 15 bases between them. The CDR3 consists of 16 residues. The CDR3 reads CASSQISAYKQETQYF. CDR3 sequence (DNA): TGTGCCAGCAGCCAAATCTCGGCTTACAAACAAGAGACCCAGTACTTC.

V usage is TRBV14 and J usage is TRBJ2-7; D gene unclear. V was clipped by 0 bases and J by 4 bases, with 13 bases between them. CDR3 length equals 15 residues. Germline V gene sequence: CDR1 SGHDN, CDR2 FVKESK. CDR3 residues: CASSQDSWLNYEQYF. In DNA, the CDR3 is TGTGCCAGCAGCCAAGATTCGTGGTTGAATTACGAGCAGTACTTC.

This chain connects TRBV3-1 (or the pseudogene TRBV3-2) to TRBJ2-1; D perhaps matches TRBD2 (5 bases). Trimming shortened V by 4 bases and J by 2 bases, and 12 bases separated the two germline ends. Germline CDR1 and CDR2: LGHDT and YNNKEL (reference sequence). This CDR3 has 15 amino acids. The CDR3: CASSLTSVAYNEQFF. In nucleotides, the CDR3 is TGTGCCAGCAGCCTAACTAGTGTCGCCTACAATGAGCAGTTCTTC.

V usage is TRBV5-4 and J usage is TRBJ1-1; D might be TRBD1 (6 bases). The CDR3 length is 14 residues. Germline CDR1 is SGHNT and CDR2 is YYREEE (reference sequence). V lost 2 bases to trimming and J lost 4 bases, with 12 bases between them. For the CDR3, the DNA is TGTGCCAGCAGCTTCGAGGGAGGGGGCACTGAAGCTTTCTTT. Translating gives CASSFEGGGTEAFF.

This clone was seen only once. V usage is TRBV6-5 and J usage is TRBJ2-7; D may be TRBD2 (6 bases). The CDR3 runs 14 residues. V lost 8 bases and J lost 0, with 14 bases in between. Germline CDR1 reads MNHEY; CDR2 reads SVGAGI. The CDR3 bases are TGTGCCAGCTGGGGGGAGTGGAGCTCCTACGAGCAGTACTTC. This codes for CASWGEWSSYEQYF.

CDR3 sequence (DNA): TGTGCCAGCAGCACGCCTAGCTCCTACGAGCAGTACTTC. Translating it yields CASSTPSSYEQYF. The V call is TRBV3-1 (or the pseudogene TRBV3-2), the J call TRBJ2-7; D unresolved. The CDR3 has 13 residues. V was cut by 5 bases and J by 0 bases, with 8 bases left in between. CDR1 is LGHDT, CDR2 YNNKEL, per germline (reference sequence).

The rearrangement uses TRBV12-5 and TRBJ2-7; the D is unclear. This CDR3 has 11 residues. V lost 6 bases and J 4 bases, leaving 7 bases between the germline ends. Germline values: CDR1 LGHNT, CDR2 FRNRAP. The CDR3 region is CASGGSYEQYF. CDR3 nucleotides: TGTGCTAGTGGGGGCAGTTACGAGCAGTACTTC.

V gene TRBV5-6 combines with J gene TRBJ2-7; 9 nucleotides agree with TRBD1. V dropped 1 base and J dropped 5; count of bases not matched to a gene: 4. This CDR3 has 14 residues. Germline CDR1 reads SGHDT; CDR2 reads YYEEEE. The CDR3 coding sequence is TGTGCCAGCAGCTTGATACAGGGGGCGGACGAGCAGTACTTC. As protein: CASSLIQGADEQYF.